These T cell receptor beta chains were read from a single sample in a study of shared clonotypes between healthy human individuals. Sequencing was performed with immunoSEQ multiplex PCR; in TCRdb, only in-frame clones are kept and a portion is missing. The table shows about 2 million clones, with approximately 95% occurring only once. Sequenced: naive CD8+ T cells sorted from blood. Receptor source: a man between 18 and 35 years old in good health. The CDR3 runs from the conserved cysteine through the conserved F or W. A D gene is named only where the DNA matches it firmly. Not all rows give a size; the values are once, few, many and, for expanded clones, a class.

clone size: .
D gene: .
J gene: TRBJ1-2
V gene: TRBV11-2
CDR3 protein: CASSLVENYGYTF
CDR3 DNA: TGTGCCAGCAGCTTAGTTGAGAACTATGGCTACACCTTC

clone size: .
D gene: TRBD1
J gene: TRBJ2-2
V gene: TRBV7-9
CDR3 protein: CASSLHTGVPLTGELFF
CDR3 DNA: TGTGCCAGCAGCTTACATACAGGGGTCCCCCTCACCGGGGAGCTGTTTTTT

clone size: once
D gene: .
J gene: TRBJ2-7
V gene: TRBV4-1
CDR3 protein: CASSQARGSTSYSYEQYF
CDR3 DNA: TGCGCCAGCAGCCAAGCGAGGGGATCGACATCCTACTCCTACGAGCAGTACTTC

clone size: .
D gene: .
J gene: TRBJ2-2
V gene: TRBV7-9
CDR3 protein: CASSFAPGELFF
CDR3 DNA: TGTGCCAGCAGCTTCGCTCCCGGGGAGCTGTTTTTT

clone size: .
D gene: TRBD1
J gene: TRBJ1-6
V gene: TRBV7-9
CDR3 protein: CASSPPLGTDLEALHF
CDR3 DNA: TGTGCCAGCAGCCCTCCCCTCGGGACAGACCTTGAGGCCCTCCACTTT

clone size: .
D gene: .
J gene: TRBJ2-7
V gene: TRBV2
CDR3 protein: CASRPKGHEQYF
CDR3 DNA: TGTGCCAGCAGACCCAAGGGCCACGAGCAGTACTTC

clone size: .
D gene: .
J gene: TRBJ2-5
V gene: TRBV19
CDR3 protein: CASSIGPPYQETQYF
CDR3 DNA: TGTGCCAGTAGTATAGGGCCTCCGTACCAAGAGACCCAGTACTTC

clone size: .
D gene: .
J gene: TRBJ2-7
V gene: TRBV2
CDR3 protein: CASTGGLTSYEQYF
CDR3 DNA: TGTGCCAGCACGGGGGGCCTTACCTCCTACGAGCAGTACTTC

clone size: once
D gene: TRBD1
J gene: TRBJ1-2
V gene: TRBV5-6
CDR3 protein: CASSEQGGNYGYTF
CDR3 DNA: TGTGCCAGCAGCGAACAGGGGGGGAACTATGGCTACACCTTC

clone size: .
D gene: .
J gene: TRBJ1-3
V gene: TRBV5-1
CDR3 protein: CASSLVGTDSGNTIYF
CDR3 DNA: TGCGCCAGCAGCTTGGTCGGGACGGACTCTGGAAACACCATATATTTT

clone size: .
D gene: .
J gene: TRBJ1-4
V gene: TRBV5-6
CDR3 protein: CASSLVATNEKLFF
CDR3 DNA: TGTGCCAGCAGCTTGGTTGCAACTAATGAAAAACTGTTTTTT

clone size: .
D gene: .
J gene: TRBJ2-7
V gene: TRBV7-8
CDR3 protein: CASSLAMVMGVSYEQYF
CDR3 DNA: TGTGCCAGCAGCTTAGCAATGGTAATGGGGGTATCCTACGAGCAGTACTTC

clone size: .
D gene: .
J gene: TRBJ1-1
V gene: TRBV7-9
CDR3 protein: CASSSIQGVNTEAFF
CDR3 DNA: TGTGCCAGCAGCTCGATACAGGGCGTGAACACTGAAGCTTTCTTT

clone size: .
D gene: .
J gene: TRBJ1-1
V gene: TRBV27
CDR3 protein: CASSYEGNTEAFF
CDR3 DNA: TGTGCCAGCAGTTATGAGGGAAACACTGAAGCTTTCTTT

clone size: .
D gene: TRBD1
J gene: TRBJ2-7
V gene: TRBV25-1
CDR3 protein: CASEDGQGYEQYF
CDR3 DNA: TGTGCCAGCGAAGACGGACAGGGGTACGAGCAGTACTTC

clone size: .
D gene: .
J gene: TRBJ2-3
V gene: TRBV27
CDR3 protein: CASSYDSATDTQYF
CDR3 DNA: TGTGCCAGCAGTTATGACTCCGCCACAGATACGCAGTATTTT

clone size: .
D gene: .
J gene: TRBJ2-6
V gene: TRBV7-3
CDR3 protein: CASSLYLGIHWANVLTF
CDR3 DNA: TGTGCCAGCAGCTTGTACCTCGGGATCCATTGGGCCAACGTCCTGACTTTC

clone size: .
D gene: .
J gene: TRBJ2-3
V gene: TRBV4-3
CDR3 protein: CASSQDLGDTQYF
CDR3 DNA: TGCGCCAGCAGCCAAGATTTAGGAGATACGCAGTATTTT

clone size: .
D gene: .
J gene: TRBJ1-4
V gene: TRBV2
CDR3 protein: CASSEVSPNEKLFF
CDR3 DNA: TGTGCCAGCAGTGAAGTTTCCCCTAATGAAAAACTGTTTTTT

clone size: .
D gene: .
J gene: TRBJ1-3
V gene: TRBV11-2
CDR3 protein: CASSLVPEGSGNTIYF
CDR3 DNA: TGTGCCAGCAGCTTAGTTCCTGAGGGCTCTGGAAACACCATATATTTT

clone size: .
D gene: .
J gene: TRBJ2-7
V gene: TRBV13
CDR3 protein: CASSSFEEDEQYF
CDR3 DNA: TGTGCCAGCAGCTCGTTCGAGGAAGACGAGCAGTACTTC

clone size: once
D gene: .
J gene: TRBJ2-5
V gene: TRBV4-1
CDR3 protein: CASSQYDSKETQYF
CDR3 DNA: TGCGCCAGCAGCCAATACGACTCGAAAGAGACCCAGTACTTC